This TCR beta chain was sequenced in a study of cytomegalovirus exposure and HLA in healthy donors (dated by TCRdb to between 2016 and 2019). As for the study more broadly: An earlier analysis of more than 550 of the donors reported approximately 280 Gb of sequence data and 100 million to 120 million unique TCR beta sequences obtained from some 200 million T cells. About 280 gigabases of sequencing data and approximately 84 million unique TCR sequences were included in an early release covering 500 to 750 HLA-typed donors. Of the roughly 400 genotyped donors, 65% to 90% were placed in the genetic ancestry cluster associated with self-reported Caucasian donors. The study was designed to test whether signatures of past pathogen exposure could be identified by cataloging public T cell receptors. The T cell repertoires of 550 to 850 subjects were profiled by immunosequencing and related to cytomegalovirus serostatus. Besides the first cohort of 550 to 750 subjects, a separate validation cohort made up of over 95 different subjects was used. The study combined high-throughput TCR immunosequencing, statistical association of individual TCRs with disease status, and machine learning to predict cytomegalovirus infection status. In a later analysis, previously published TCR beta repertoires from 600 to 850 donors were re-analyzed and high-resolution HLA genotyping was added so that TCR occurrence patterns could be studied. Rather than drawing on any new phenotypic data, the later analysis identified candidate immune exposures from TCR beta sequences and the way those sequences occurred across donors. In an earlier analysis of 550 to 700 of the donors, high-throughput TCR beta sequencing was used to judge whether each TCR beta V gene segment behaved as functional or pseudogenic. Donor age, sex, ethnicity and CMV serostatus were compiled together with the repertoire data. In a later genetic analysis, genome-wide SNP genotypes for about three fifths of the 666 donors were used, and that subset was treated as a discovery cohort. All discovery cohort repertoires had been generated using a single sequencing platform. HLA typing covered class I and class II loci at four-digit resolution. Typing coverage varied by locus: about 620-630 donors for A, B, C, DRB1 and DQB1; 500 to 550 for DQA1; over 600 for DPA1; roughly 470 for DPB1. Four to six DR-DQ haplotypes were handled as single units for association and clustering because linkage in the cohort was strong. Across 300 to 500 genotyped donors of the cohort, an average of about 220,000 unique TCR beta nucleotide sequences per donor were sequenced, and 15% to 20% of those sequences were non-productive.

Study-wide conclusions, independent of this receptor: V-gene and J-gene trimming of TCR beta chains was associated with a missense DCLRE1C variant in a later genetic analysis, and the association was replicated in an independent cohort. In the study, approximately 160 TCR beta chains were listed as associated with cytomegalovirus. The classifier was reported to diagnose cytomegalovirus status with high specificity and sensitivity in both the original and validation cohorts. In a later analysis, TCR association rates were found to vary across HLA loci, with the most associated TCRs seen for DRB1 alleles and the fewest for HLA-C alleles. Because HLA typing was unavailable for some donors at each locus, only the typed subset was used in association tests. A further reported finding was that TCR beta sequences accurately predicted the HLA-A and HLA-B alleles for most subjects in the first cohort. The sequencing pipeline was judged likely to have produced a cluster of highly shared sequence variants as a technical artifact. Roughly uniform sequencing depth across donors was assumed in presence/absence analyses, although this assumption may not hold. Immune exposure information for the cohort was limited to CMV serostatus. A later analysis found that most CMV-associated TCR beta chains appeared HLA-restricted, with HLA associations seemingly driven largely by CMV exposure. Linkage disequilibrium might explain the correlated functional status among segregating V segments, but an unknown experimental factor could not be ruled out. When HLA alleles, especially DR and DQ, strongly co-occurred, TCR associations were difficult to assign to individual alleles. This cohort had only TCR beta chains sequenced, and the lack of alpha or paired-chain data limited which features could be detected. A later analysis associated about 17,000 TCR beta sequences with specific HLA alleles at a false discovery rate of 0.05. Because counts were too low, some 17 rarely observed V segments, including chromosome 9 orphons, were left out of the earlier analysis of 500 to 650 of the donors. A later analysis found that HLA-associated TCR beta chains were more clonally expanded and had lower generation probabilities than equally common non-associated chains. Most TCR sequences were seen in very few donors, while some public TCRs were found in many individuals. In vitro tests confirmed that three of the cytomegalovirus-associated TCR beta chains recognize cytomegalovirus antigens. A later genetic analysis reported fewer N-insertions in productive TCRs among donors in an Asian-associated ancestry cluster than the 666-donor mean. According to a later analysis, parvovirus B19, influenza, CMV and Epstein-Barr virus appeared linked to several top co-occurrence clusters. An earlier analysis of 587 of the donors showed that most TCR beta V segments appeared in productive rearrangements either about 90% or about 30% of the time, which broadly matched IMGT annotations. The authors suggested that the approach could potentially be generalized to other disease states and immunological phenotypes.

The cohort consisted of 670 or so healthy bone marrow donors. At the time of sampling, all cohort members were nominally healthy, though unrecorded immune exposures were likely present. The donor was CMV seronegative and belonged to the group of 352 seronegative cohort members. A peripheral blood sample was provided by each donor, and peripheral blood mononuclear cells were used for TCR beta sequencing. The Qiagen DNeasy Blood Extraction Kit was used to extract genomic DNA from the blood cell samples. The library was prepared using the immunoSEQ multiplex PCR assay. For the multiplex PCR, a mixture combining 60 forward primers for TCR Vbeta segments and 13 reverse primers for TCR Jbeta segments was used. A multiplex PCR assay on genomic DNA amplified the CDR3 region of rearranged TCR beta genes. The amplified TCR beta libraries were sequenced on the Illumina HiSeq System as 87-base-pair reads. Per the original workflow: A later analysis tallied roughly 78 million unique TCR beta chains across the approximately 670 repertoires, and about 10 million of those chains were shared by two or more donors. Raw reads were error-corrected and collapsed into unique sequences by a nearest-neighbor algorithm in which closely related sequences were merged to remove PCR and sequencing errors. CDR3 sequences were aligned to IMGT reference sequences to assign V, D and J gene segments. For a sequence to be retained, a match of at least six nucleotides to both a V gene segment and a J gene segment was required. A rearrangement was called productive if the CDR3 had no stop codons and remained in frame with V and J, and every other rearrangement was called non-productive. Following IMGT convention, CDR3 was defined as the stretch from the second conserved V-encoded cysteine up to the conserved J-encoded phenylalanine. The earlier analysis of some 580 of the donors excluded any sequence lacking an unambiguous match to a single V gene segment. In an earlier analysis of around 600 of the donors, V segments were called functional above 56.7% productive rearrangements and were called segregating when the between-donor standard deviation exceeded 5%. To diagnose cytomegalovirus status from the catalog of TCR beta chain sequences, a statistical classification framework was built. In a later analysis, V and J genes were assigned by comparing TCR nucleotide sequences against IMGT/GENE-DB human TR gene sequences. Using the TCRdist pipeline, a later analysis assigned CDR3 sequences along with most-parsimonious VDJ recombination scenarios. In a later analysis, every TCR beta chain was defined by the combination of its CDR3 amino acid sequence and its V-gene family, and reads without a unique V-gene family were dropped. In a later analysis, 450 to 600 highly shared, low-generation-probability nucleotide sequences were removed to address suspected cross-contamination and a sequencing artifact. For each public chain, a later analysis derived a clonal expansion index from normalized ranks of inferred template counts within each repertoire. A later analysis computed generation probabilities with a VDJ recombination model fitted to out-of-frame rearrangements, and checked the results against IGoR. A later analysis scored TCR-TCR, TCR-HLA and TCR-CMV co-occurrence with hypergeometric tests, applying a repertoire-size bias correction to TCR pairs. False discovery rates were estimated in a later analysis by permuting HLA or CMV assignments 20 times. In a later analysis, co-occurring TCRs were grouped using DBSCAN, and TCRdist sequence similarity was added for clustering within HLA-allele-positive subsets. Repertoires with fewer than 30,000 or more than 120,000 public chains were left out of co-occurrence clustering, as were a handful of repertoires with anomalous nucleotide sharing. The clones in this table, taken by TCRdb from immuneACCESS, are in-frame only. Not every clone is retained; where verified, under half of the shortfall comes from an unresolved V gene, and the cause of the rest is unknown. That table supplies the V and J calls and clone size; D and trimming were determined from the DNA. In all, the sample holds about 190,000 clones, and under 85% of those were seen once. The ten largest make up roughly 1.6% of the sample.

Notes on this clone: No cognate antigen has been identified for it. Base qualities are not recorded, but no much larger clone differs from it by a single base.

The TCR sequence derives from a woman aged 18-30 years in good health and CMV-seronegative. Sequencing was carried out using PBMCs.

The sequenced DNA is TGTGCCAGCAGCTTAGCAGGGGGACCAGACACTGAAGCTTTCTTT. Its amino acids are CASSLAGGPDTEAFF. Recombination linked TRBV5-6 to TRBJ1-1, and TRBD1 aligns with 7 junction nucleotides. From cysteine to phenylalanine, the CDR3 is 15 amino acids long. Only CDR3 DNA is held: 45 bases, read in frame from base 1. Ends trimmed: V by 2 bases, J by 3 bases; bases unmatched to a gene: 7. As encoded in the germline V gene, CDR1 is SGHDT while CDR2 is YYEEEE.